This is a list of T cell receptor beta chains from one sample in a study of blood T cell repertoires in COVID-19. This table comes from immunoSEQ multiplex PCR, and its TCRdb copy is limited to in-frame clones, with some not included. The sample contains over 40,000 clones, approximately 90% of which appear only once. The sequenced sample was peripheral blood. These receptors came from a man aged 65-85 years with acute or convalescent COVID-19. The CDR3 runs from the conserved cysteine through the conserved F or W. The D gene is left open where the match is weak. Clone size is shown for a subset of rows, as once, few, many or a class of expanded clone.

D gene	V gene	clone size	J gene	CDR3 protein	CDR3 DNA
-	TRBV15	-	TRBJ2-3	CATSREAGPDTQYF	TGTGCCACCAGCAGAGAAGCAGGGCCAGATACGCAGTATTTT
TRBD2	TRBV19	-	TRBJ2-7	CASSIGEGSYEQYF	TGTGCCAGTAGTATAGGGGAGGGGTCCTACGAGCAGTACTTC
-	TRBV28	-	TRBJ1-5	CASSLRYQPQHF	TGTGCCAGCAGTTTGAGATATCAGCCCCAGCATTTT
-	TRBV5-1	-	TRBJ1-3	CASSDRNSGNTIYF	TGCGCCAGCAGCGACAGGAACTCTGGAAACACCATATATTTT
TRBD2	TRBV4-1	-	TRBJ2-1	CASRRGPSGGNEQFF	TGCGCCAGCCGGCGAGGACCTAGCGGGGGTAATGAGCAGTTCTTC
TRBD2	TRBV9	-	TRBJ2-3	CASSVYSGGVLTDTQYF	TGTGCCAGCAGCGTGTATAGCGGGGGAGTCCTCACAGATACGCAGTATTTT
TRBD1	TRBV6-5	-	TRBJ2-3	CASSMSGGGTDTQYF	TGTGCCAGCAGTATGTCAGGGGGCGGCACAGATACGCAGTATTTT
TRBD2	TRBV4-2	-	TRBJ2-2	CASSQAGLAMRELFF	TGTGCCAGCAGCCAAGCCGGACTAGCTATGCGGGAGCTGTTTTTT
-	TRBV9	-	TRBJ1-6	CASSGWAGPLHF	TGTGCCAGCAGCGGGTGGGCGGGACCCCTCCACTTT
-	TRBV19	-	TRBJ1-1	CASSIIGASSTEAFF	TGTGCCAGTAGTATCATAGGGGCGAGCTCCACTGAAGCTTTCTTT
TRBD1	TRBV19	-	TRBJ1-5	CASSWTGSQPQHF	TGTGCCAGTAGCTGGACAGGGAGTCAGCCCCAGCATTTT
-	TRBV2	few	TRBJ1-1	CASTLRQGLTGAFF	TGTGCCAGCACCCTTAGGCAGGGGCTGACTGGGGCTTTCTTT
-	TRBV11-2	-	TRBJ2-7	CASSLQRGGSLGEQYF	TGTGCCAGCAGCTTACAGCGAGGCGGGTCCCTAGGCGAGCAGTACTTC
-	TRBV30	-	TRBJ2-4	CAWSRLVQGIQYF	TGTGCCTGGAGTCGACTTGTCCAGGGCATTCAGTACTTC
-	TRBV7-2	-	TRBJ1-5	CASSSTGRNQPQHF	TGTGCCAGCAGCTCCACAGGGCGCAATCAGCCCCAGCATTTT
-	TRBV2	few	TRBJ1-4	CASSEQGLGEKLFF	TGTGCCAGCAGTGAACAGGGGTTAGGTGAAAAACTGTTTTTT
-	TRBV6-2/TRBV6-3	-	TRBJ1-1	CASSFGINTEAFF	TGTGCCAGCAGTTTCGGGATCAACACTGAAGCTTTCTTT
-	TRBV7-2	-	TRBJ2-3	CASRSLSTDTQYF	TGTGCCAGCAGGTCTCTCTCCACAGATACGCAGTATTTT
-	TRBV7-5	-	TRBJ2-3	CVRRVPWAGNTDTQYF	TGTGTCAGAAGGGTCCCTTGGGCGGGGAACACAGATACGCAGTATTTT
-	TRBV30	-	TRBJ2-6	CAWNSQGLVLGANVLTF	TGTGCCTGGAATTCCCAGGGGCTGGTTTTGGGGGCCAACGTCCTGACTTTC
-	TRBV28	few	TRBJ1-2	CASSLELRGRGYTF	TGTGCCAGCAGTTTAGAGTTGCGGGGGAGGGGCTACACCTTC
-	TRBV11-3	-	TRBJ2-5	CASSLGVEETQYF	TGTGCCAGCAGCTTGGGCGTAGAAGAGACCCAGTACTTC
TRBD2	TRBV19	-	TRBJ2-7	CASRSGRELYEQYF	TGTGCCAGTCGATCGGGGAGGGAGCTCTACGAGCAGTACTTC
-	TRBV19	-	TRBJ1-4	CASTRTINEKLFF	TGTGCCAGTACAAGGACAATCAATGAAAAACTGTTTTTT
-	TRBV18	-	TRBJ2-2	CASSPLDRRTRGTGELFF	TGTGCCAGCTCACCACTAGACAGGAGGACGAGAGGAACCGGGGAGCTGTTTTTT
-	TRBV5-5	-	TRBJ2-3	CASSPEVDTQYF	TGTGCCAGCAGCCCCGAGGTCGATACGCAGTATTTT
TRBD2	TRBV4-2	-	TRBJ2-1	CASSRRLAGEFSEQFF	TGTGCCAGCAGCCGCCGACTAGCGGGGGAATTCAGTGAGCAGTTCTTC
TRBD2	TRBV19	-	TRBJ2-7	CASSITPGGRSSYEQYF	TGTGCCAGTAGTATAACCCCGGGAGGTAGGAGCTCCTACGAGCAGTACTTC
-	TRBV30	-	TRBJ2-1	CAWSRRRVLNNEQFF	TGTGCCTGGAGTCGCCGGAGAGTATTGAACAATGAGCAGTTCTTC
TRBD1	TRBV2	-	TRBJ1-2	CASSVQGAPGGYTF	TGTGCCAGCAGTGTACAGGGGGCGCCGGGTGGCTACACCTTC
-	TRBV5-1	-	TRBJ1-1	CASSVTPGGNTEAFF	TGCGCCAGCAGCGTCACCCCGGGGGGGAACACTGAAGCTTTCTTT
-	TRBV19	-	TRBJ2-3	CASSGTWTDTQYF	TGTGCCAGTAGTGGGACTTGGACAGATACGCAGTATTTT
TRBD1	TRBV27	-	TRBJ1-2	CANTSHPRTGGTTNYGYTF	TGTGCCAACACCTCCCACCCCCGGACAGGGGGTACTACTAACTATGGCTACACCTTC
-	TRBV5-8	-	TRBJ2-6	CASSRLRSF	TGTGCCAGCAGCCGGCTGAGGTCTTTC
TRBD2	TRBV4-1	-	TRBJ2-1	CASSQVAGGPYNEQFF	TGCGCCAGCAGCCAAGTCGCGGGGGGGCCCTACAATGAGCAGTTCTTC
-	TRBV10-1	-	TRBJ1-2	CASSDWESNGYTF	TGCGCCAGCAGTGATTGGGAGTCCAACGGCTACACCTTC
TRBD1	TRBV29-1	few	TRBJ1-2	CSVEVAAGGASGYTF	TGCAGCGTTGAAGTTGCGGCAGGGGGCGCGAGTGGCTACACCTTC
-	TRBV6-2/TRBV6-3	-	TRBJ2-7	CASSFQGLYYEQYF	TGTGCCAGCAGTTTCCAGGGACTCTACTACGAGCAGTACTTC
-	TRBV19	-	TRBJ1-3	CASSVTDGNTIYF	TGTGCCAGTAGTGTGACAGACGGAAACACCATATATTTT
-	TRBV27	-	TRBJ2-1	CASSFFARQGYNEQFF	TGTGCCAGCAGTTTCTTTGCGCGGCAGGGCTACAATGAGCAGTTCTTC
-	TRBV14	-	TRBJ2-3	CASSQGRGAGTDTQYF	TGTGCCAGCAGCCAAGGACGGGGGGCCGGGACAGATACGCAGTATTTT